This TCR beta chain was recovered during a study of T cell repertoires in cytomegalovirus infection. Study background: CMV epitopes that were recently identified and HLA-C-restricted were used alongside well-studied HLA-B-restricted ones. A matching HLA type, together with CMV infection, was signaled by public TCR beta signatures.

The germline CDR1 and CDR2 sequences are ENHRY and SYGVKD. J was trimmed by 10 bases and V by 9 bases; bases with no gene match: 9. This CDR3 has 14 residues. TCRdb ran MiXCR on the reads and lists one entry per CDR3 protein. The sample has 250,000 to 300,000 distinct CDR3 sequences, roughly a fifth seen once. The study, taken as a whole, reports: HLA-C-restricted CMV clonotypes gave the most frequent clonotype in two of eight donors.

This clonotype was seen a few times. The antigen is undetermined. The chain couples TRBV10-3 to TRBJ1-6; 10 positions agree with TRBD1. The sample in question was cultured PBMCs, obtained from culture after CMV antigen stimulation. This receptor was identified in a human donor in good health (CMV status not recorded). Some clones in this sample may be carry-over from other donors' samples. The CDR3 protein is CAIRGQGSRSPLHF. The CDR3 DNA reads TGTGCCATTCGGGGACAGGGGAGTCGCTCACCCCTCCACTTT.